The present TCR beta chain was sequenced within a study of PD-L1 blockade in urothelial cancer. Study-wide background: Male sex and bladder-origin urothelial cancer were recorded for twenty-five of 29 patients. Blood analyses occurred 3 weeks (second dose) and 6 weeks post treatment start. Blood samples contained a median about 130,000 T cells.

Time point in this sample: pretreatment peripheral blood. Synthetic TCR analog templates were spiked into each PCR. Repertoires were generated with immunoSEQ multiplex PCR, while TCRdb's copy carries only in-frame clones and drops some. The data hold about 74,000 clones, with roughly 90% observed a single time. This clone was seen only once. The V gene lost 3 bases and the J gene lost 0 bases, with 9 bases spanning the gap. The CDR3 is 15 amino acids. Germline V gene data show CDR1 as MDHEN and CDR2 as SYDVKM. The clonotype originates from a man between 65 and 80 years old with urothelial cancer. The sample here was PBMCs, taken around atezolizumab (anti-PD-L1) treatment. This chain connects TRBV28 to TRBJ1-5, with D unclear. CDR3 protein: CASSFAGYSNQPQHF. The CDR3 DNA follows: TGTGCCAGCAGTTTCGCGGGATATAGCAATCAGCCCCAGCATTTT.